These 30 T cell receptor beta chains were all obtained from the same sample, sequenced in a study of T cells in localized non-small cell lung cancer. Repertoires were generated with immunoSEQ multiplex PCR, while TCRdb's copy carries only in-frame clones and drops some. The sample shows about 25,000 clones, approximately 84% of them seen only once. Here the sequenced sample was peripheral blood, taken before any cancer treatment. Receptors originate from a male donor older than 55 with stage II squamous cell lung carcinoma.

CDR3 nucleotide sequence: TGTGCCAGCAGTGCATCGGGGACAGAGCAGTTCTTC. It encodes CASSASGTEQFF. V gene TRBV2 combines with J gene TRBJ2-1; TRBD1 might be the D (6 bases). The CDR3 loop spans 12 amino acids. The germline V gene encodes CDR1 SNHLY and CDR2 FYNNEI. V was cut by 4 bases and J by 10 bases, with 11 bases left in between.

This clone occurred a few times. The chain carries TRBV14 and TRBJ1-1, with 7 bases aligning to TRBD1. The germline V gene has CDR1 SGHDN and CDR2 FVKESK. J lost 4 bases, V lost 2 bases, and 4 bases had no gene match. The length of the CDR3 is 14 residues. This CDR3 reads CASSQRAGGTEAFF. CDR3 DNA sequence: TGTGCCAGCAGCCAAAGGGCAGGGGGCACTGAAGCTTTCTTT.

CDR3 bases: TGTGCCAGCAGCTTATTCGCGGGAGGGACAGATACGCAGTATTTT. As protein: CASSLFAGGTDTQYF. V and J are TRBV7-3 and TRBJ2-3, with TRBD2 matching 9 bases. CDR3 length: 15 amino acids. With V trimmed by 2 bases and J by 3 bases, 3 bases remained unmatched. Germline CDR1 and CDR2: SGHTA and FQGTGA.

The chain has TRBV5-8 and TRBJ2-3; TRBD2 aligns across 8 bases. The CDR3 length is 15 residues. V lost 4 bases to trimming and J lost 6 bases; unmatched junction nucleotides: 10. The germline gives CDR1 SGHTS, CDR2 YDEGEE. Here the CDR3 reads CASSPGGEMGDTQYF. The CDR3 region has the DNA TGTGCCAGCAGCCCCGGGGGGGAGATGGGGGATACGCAGTATTTT.

This clone appeared once. J is TRBJ1-5 and V is TRBV6-5, with unresolved D. CDR1 and CDR2 (germline): MNHEY, SVGAGI. V gave up 5 bases and J gave up 4 bases, with 9 bases separating them. The CDR3 sequence is 13 residues long. In DNA, the CDR3 is TGTGCCAGCAGTCGGATGGGAAATCAGCCCCAGCATTTT. It specifies CASSRMGNQPQHF.

The CDR3 region has the DNA TGTGCCAGCAGCTCCCCATATGGACAAATGAACACTGAAGCTTTCTTT. Amino acids: CASSSPYGQMNTEAFF. The rearrangement joins TRBV11-3 to TRBJ1-1; D perhaps matches TRBD1 (5 bases). The CDR3 totals 16 residues. CDR1 SGHNT and CDR2 YENEEA come from the germline V gene. The V end was cut by 4 bases, the J end by 0 bases, with 15 bases between.

This chain connects TRBV7-2 to TRBJ1-6; possible D gene TRBD1, 6 bases. Per germline, CDR1 SGHTA and CDR2 FQGNSA. The CDR3 is 14 residues long. V lost 5 bases, J lost 10 bases, and 15 bases lay in between. In DNA form, the CDR3 reads TGTGCCAGCAGCCTATCCAGAGGGGGATCACCCCTCCACTTT. Translation gives CASSLSRGGSPLHF.

This clone is a singleton in its sample. V and J are TRBV5-1 and TRBJ2-5; D might be TRBD1 (6 bases). With 1 base removed from V and 3 bases from J, the gap between germline ends came to 7 bases. The V gene's germline CDR1 is SGHRS and CDR2 YFSETQ. The CDR3 loop spans 13 amino acids. Written as DNA, the CDR3 is TGCGCCAGCAGCTTGCAGGGGAAAGAGACCCAGTACTTC. It yields the protein CASSLQGKETQYF.

This clone has just one count. The chain combines TRBV9 with TRBJ2-2; TRBD1 aligns across 10 bases. Losses at the gene ends were 3 bases for V and 6 bases for J; bases not matched to a gene: 5. The CDR3 is 15 amino acids. Germline V CDR1 and CDR2: SGDLS, YYNGEE. The DNA for the CDR3 is TGTGCCAGCAGCGCGGACAGGGGGAGGCCCGGGGAGCTGTTTTTT. The encoded protein is CASSADRGRPGELFF.

The genes are TRBV19 and TRBJ1-1, with D unclear. The CDR3 runs to 14 residues. V lost 0 bases and J 0 bases, leaving 5 bases between the germline ends. From germline, CDR1 is LNHDA and CDR2 SQIVND (reference sequence). The CDR3 nucleotides read TGTGCCAGTAGTATAGATCGGCTGAACACTGAAGCTTTCTTT. This translates into CASSIDRLNTEAFF. Filled out from reference TRBV19 and TRBJ1-1, the complete variable domain reads DGGITQSPKYLFRKEGQNVTLSCEQNLNHDAMYWYRQDPGQGLRLIYYSQIVNDFQKGDIAEGYSVSREKKESFPLTVTSAQKNPTAFYLCASSIDRLNTEAFFGQGTRLTVV.

The rearrangement links TRBV4-3 to TRBJ2-7; unclear D gene. V was shortened by 4 bases and J by 5 bases, with 12 bases between the two germline ends. Germline CDR1 LGHNA, CDR2 YSLEER. The CDR3 spans 13 residues. The CDR3 sequence: CASSLGTVDEQYF. DNA of the CDR3: TGCGCCAGCAGCCTCGGTACGGTTGACGAGCAGTACTTC.

The rearrangement uses TRBV18 and TRBJ2-3; 10 bases map to TRBD2. The CDR3 has 15 residues. Germline V gene lookup returns CDR1 KGHSH and CDR2 LQKENI. The junction had 7 bases not matched to a gene; V was cut back by 4 bases and J by 6 bases. Here the CDR3 reads CASSLAGGRFDTQYF. As DNA, the CDR3 is TGTGCCAGCTCACTAGCGGGGGGCCGTTTTGATACGCAGTATTTT.

This clone turned up a few times. This chain connects TRBV4-2 to TRBJ2-3; 7 nucleotides align to TRBD2. Germline values: CDR1 LGHNA, CDR2 YNFKEQ. The CDR3 consists of 16 residues. J was trimmed by 1 base and V by 1 base; bases with no gene match: 5. The chain's CDR3 is CASSQGRTRGTDTQYF. The DNA for the CDR3 is TGTGCCAGCAGCCAAGGGCGGACTAGGGGCACAGATACGCAGTATTTT.

In the case of this clone: Other DNA sequences within the sample encode an identical CDR3. The chain carries TRBV2 and TRBJ1-5; no reliable D call. Germline CDR1 reads SNHLY; CDR2 reads FYNNEI. The CDR3 loop spans 17 amino acids. V dropped 4 bases and J dropped 0 bases, with 16 bases sitting between them. The chain's CDR3 is CASSGNGQTYSNQPQHF. As DNA, the CDR3 is TGTGCCAGCAGTGGAAACGGGCAAACGTATAGCAATCAGCCCCAGCATTTT.

In its sample, this clone is medium-sized. The sample carries other DNA sequences with the same CDR3. The chain joins TRBV4-1 to TRBJ1-2; D call uncertain. Germline V gene lookup returns CDR1 MGHRA and CDR2 YSYEKL. Trimming removed 0 bases from V and 5 bases from J, with 10 bases in between. This CDR3 has 14 residues. CDR3 bases: TGCGCCAGCAGCCAAGATAGAACAGATTATGGCTACACCTTC. Translated: CASSQDRTDYGYTF.

This chain joins TRBV27 and TRBJ1-4, with 10 bases fitting TRBD1. The CDR3 spans 14 residues. Germline values: CDR1 MNHEY, CDR2 SMNVEV (reference sequence). Unmatched junction bases numbered 6, after V lost 8 bases and J lost 6 bases. CDR3 protein: CASGGTGEDEKLFF. For the CDR3, the DNA is TGTGCCAGCGGCGGGACAGGGGAGGATGAAAAACTGTTTTTT. Variable domain in full (rest from reference TRBV27 and TRBJ1-4): EAQVTQNPRYLITVTGKKLTVTCSQNMNHEYMSWYRQDPGLGLRQIYYSMNVEVTDKGDVPEGYKVSRKEKRNFPLILESPSPNQTSLYFCASGGTGEDEKLFFGSGTQLSVL.

This clone has a single count. This chain connects TRBV6-5 to TRBJ2-7; possible D gene TRBD2, 6 bases. Germline values: CDR1 MNHEY, CDR2 SVGAGI. V lost 0 bases and J 3 bases, leaving 12 bases between the germline ends. The CDR3 runs 15 residues. CDR3 coding DNA: TGTGCCAGCAGTTACTCGGAGGGGCACAACTACGAGCAGTACTTC. It codes for CASSYSEGHNYEQYF.

The chain uses TRBV7-9 and TRBJ2-3, with unresolved D. The CDR3 totals 13 residues. Germline V CDR1 and CDR2: SEHNR, FQNEAQ (reference sequence). V was clipped by 1 base and J by 2 bases, with 4 bases between them. The CDR3 region is CASSLGLTDTQYF. As DNA, the CDR3 is TGTGCCAGCAGCTTAGGGCTCACAGATACGCAGTATTTT.

This rearrangement joins TRBV7-9 to TRBJ2-1; TRBD2 matches at 10 bases. CDR1 SEHNR and CDR2 FQNEAQ come from the germline V gene (reference sequence). J was trimmed by 4 bases and V by 5 bases; bases with no gene match: 14. This CDR3 region has 18 residues. CDR3 sequence: CASSPPFRAGGIYNEQFF. The CDR3 DNA reads TGTGCCAGCAGCCCCCCCTTTAGAGCGGGGGGGATATACAATGAGCAGTTCTTC.

The chain has TRBV5-5 and TRBJ1-2; tentatively, D is TRBD1 (5 bases). CDR1 SGHKS and CDR2 YYEKEE come from the germline V gene (reference sequence). The CDR3 covers 15 residues. Trimming removed 5 bases at V and 0 bases at J, with 14 bases between. Written as DNA, the CDR3 is TGTGCCAGCAGTTTTATCAGGGAGGCTAACTATGGCTACACCTTC. It is translated as CASSFIREANYGYTF.

This rearrangement joins TRBV7-2 to TRBJ1-1; 7 bases line up with TRBD1. The CDR3 has 14 residues. Trimming cost V 5 bases and J 6 bases; bases outside gene matches: 9. CDR1 and CDR2 (germline): SGHTA, FQGNSA. The CDR3 DNA reads TGTGCCAGCAGCCCGACTCCGGGACAGTCTGAAGCTTTCTTT. Translating it yields CASSPTPGQSEAFF.

V usage is TRBV7-2 and J usage is TRBJ2-1; perhaps D is TRBD1 or TRBD2 (5 bases each). Germline V gene lookup returns CDR1 SGHTA and CDR2 FQGNSA. V lost 1 base to trimming and J lost 7 bases, with 14 bases between them. This CDR3 spans 15 amino acids. The DNA for the CDR3 is TGTGCCAGCAGCTTAGGCTCGGGCTGGGGGAATGAGCAGTTCTTC. Protein sequence: CASSLGSGWGNEQFF. Full variable domain (outside the CDR3, taken from reference TRBV7-2 and TRBJ2-1): GAGVSQSPSNKVTEKGKDVELRCDPISGHTALYWYRQSLGQGLEFLIYFQGNSAPDKSGLPSDRFSAERTGGSVSTLTIQRTQQEDSAVYLCASSLGSGWGNEQFFGPGTRLTVL.

Only a few counts were recorded for this clone. V is TRBV9 and J is TRBJ2-3; no reliable D call. The CDR3 consists of 16 residues. Looked up from germline, CDR1 is SGDLS and CDR2 is YYNGEE. V lost 0 bases and J lost 2, with 13 bases in between. The CDR3 bases are TGTGCCAGCAGCGTAGCCGCGGACCCTTTCACAGATACGCAGTATTTT. This translates into CASSVAADPFTDTQYF.

The genes are TRBV7-3 and TRBJ2-1; TRBD2 agrees at 9 bases. Germline values: CDR1 SGHTA, CDR2 FQGTGA. The CDR3 is made up of 15 amino acids. V shed 5 bases and J 4 bases; nucleotides not matched to a gene: 6. CDR3 sequence (DNA): TGTGCCAGCAGCAGTCTAGCGGGACCTTACAATGAGCAGTTCTTC. It translates to CASSSLAGPYNEQFF.

The chain employs TRBV18 and TRBJ1-1; D gene ambiguous. Germline V gene lookup returns CDR1 KGHSH and CDR2 LQKENI. The CDR3 has 13 amino acids. Trimming cost V 6 bases and J 0 bases, with 8 bases left between them. The CDR3: CASSPDLNTEAFF. The CDR3 bases are TGTGCCAGCTCCCCGGACTTGAACACTGAAGCTTTCTTT.

This clone ranks as medium-sized. The chain links TRBV19 to TRBJ1-3, with 7 bases matching TRBD1. J lost 1 base, V lost 3 bases, and 6 bases had no gene match. The CDR3 covers 16 residues. Germline CDR1 LNHDA, CDR2 SQIVND (reference sequence). CDR3 sequence reads: CASSISTGPSGNTIYF. The DNA of the CDR3 is TGTGCCAGTAGTATTTCGACAGGGCCGTCTGGAAACACCATATATTTT.

The chain is built from TRBV6-4 and TRBJ2-5; 8 bases agree with TRBD2. The CDR3 runs 20 residues. Germline-derived CDR1 and CDR2 are MRHNA and SNTAGT. V lost 3 bases to trimming and J lost 5 bases; unmatched junction nucleotides: 23. In DNA form, the CDR3 reads TGTGCCAGCAGTGAAAAAAGGGGTGGTAGCGGGGAGGGCCCCACTGAGACCCAGTACTTC. Residues: CASSEKRGGSGEGPTETQYF.

This clone was seen only once. V usage is TRBV9 and J usage is TRBJ1-2; D remains unclear. Germline CDR1 and CDR2: SGDLS and YYNGEE. This CDR3 has 12 residues. The V gene lost 0 bases and the J gene lost 8 bases, with 8 bases spanning the gap. CDR3: CASSVVDSGYTF. Written as DNA, the CDR3 is TGTGCCAGCAGCGTAGTTGACTCCGGCTACACCTTC.

The CDR3 spells CASSLVSPTGRYTF. The CDR3 DNA sequence: TGTGCCAGCAGCTTGGTGTCACCGACAGGCCGCTACACCTTC. The V gene is TRBV5-6, the J gene TRBJ1-2, with TRBD1 as a possible D gene (6 bases). Germline V lookup: CDR1 SGHDT, CDR2 YYEEEE. The CDR3 sequence is 14 residues long. V dropped 0 bases and J dropped 9 bases, with 15 bases sitting between them.

V is TRBV6-1 and J is TRBJ2-2; weak D call: TRBD2 (5 bases). The CDR3 consists of 14 residues. CDR1 and CDR2 from the germline V gene are MNHNS and SASEGT. The V end was cut by 2 bases, the J end by 6 bases, with 10 bases between. This chain's CDR3 is CASSEFRRAGELFF. In DNA form, the CDR3 reads TGTGCCAGCAGTGAATTCAGGCGGGCCGGGGAGCTGTTTTTT.